A single T cell receptor beta chain is shown here with its context. This clonotype was seen more than once but under ten times. Its antigen target is currently unknown. One base away there is no much larger clone; base qualities are not given. The sample originates from a study of CD8 T cells in ankylosing spondylitis (TCRdb year 2017). Describing the broader study: The study profiled T cell receptor beta repertoires in healthy donors and ankylosing spondylitis patients to find disease-linked TCR variants. The whole study cohort included 85 to 120 healthy donors and under 30 ankylosing spondylitis patients. Peripheral blood was sampled, and synovial fluid was also collected from ankylosing spondylitis patients.

The study at large found these results: According to the report, matched synovial fluid samples from ankylosing spondylitis patients were significantly enriched for the disease-linked clones. Blood from ankylosing spondylitis patients appeared to be characterized by a TCR beta motif composed of about eight highly homologous amino acid variants. Some motif variants were previously reported in synovial fluid and blood of reactive arthritis patients, suggesting common disease-initiation mechanisms. The disease-linked clones showed a CD8+ phenotype and occurred at relatively low frequencies in peripheral blood.

The listed sequencing device is Illumina HiSeq 2500. TCR beta libraries were prepared by quantitative 5'-RACE with molecular barcodes. The published analysis was carried out like this. Disease-linked TCR variants were identified with a new computational method built on a probabilistic model of VDJ rearrangement. The public reads were run again by TCRdb, first through fastp at Q25 and then through MiXCR, and only productive beta chains were kept. Each entry is one CDR3 protein sequence, shown with its most common DNA and genes. The V and J calls shown here were made by TCRdb, not taken from the authors' results. This sample gives 800,000 to 900,000 distinct CDR3 sequences in total; approximately 10% of them show up just once. The biggest ten clones account for 0.51% of the sample. CDR1 and CDR2 are drawn from the germline V gene (reference sequence): SGHAT, FQDESV. The CDR3 spans 14 residues, from the cysteine through the phenylalanine. Left in the record is the CDR3 DNA by itself, 42 bases read in frame from the first base. The germline ends are 13 bases apart after V is trimmed by 6 bases and J by 5 bases.

The chain is encoded by TRBV11-1 joined to TRBJ2-2, and perhaps TRBD1 as D gene, on 6 matching bases. The sequenced sample consisted of blood, either unsorted or a sorted T cell fraction (not recorded which). The receptor was isolated from a male donor with ankylosing spondylitis. The nucleotide sequence is given as TGTGCCAGCAGACCAAGGGGGTCGACCGGGGAGCTGTTTTTT. Its protein is CASRPRGSTGELFF.